This TCR beta chain was captured by sequencing in a study of shared clonotypes between healthy human individuals. The study's findings and limits: A few donors showed sharing of around 5.3% of naive CD4 clonotypes.

Per the germline V gene, CDR1 is MDHEN and CDR2 is SYDVKM. There are 18 residues in the CDR3. V lost 6 bases and J lost 1; bases outside the gene matches: 11. A split of CD4+ cells into CD45RA+ naive and CD45RA-negative memory subsets was performed. Replicate PCRs run on sorted subsets employed 200 ng DNA, approximately 30,000 T cell genomes. TCRdb's table, derived via immunoSEQ multiplex PCR, lists solely in-frame clones and lacks some. The table has about 1.1 million clones, about 80% seen once. As concerns this clone: What it binds is not known.

The sequenced sample consisted of memory CD4+ T cells from PBMCs. The subset: CD45RA-negative fraction. The gene calls are TRBV28 and TRBJ1-3, with 11 bases matching TRBD1. The receptor's source is a man aged 18 to 30 in good health. Some clones in this sample may be carry-over from other donors' samples. The chain's CDR3 is CASSGQGALTPSGNTIYF. DNA of the CDR3: TGTGCCAGCAGCGGACAGGGGGCTCTAACACCTTCTGGAAACACCATATATTTT.